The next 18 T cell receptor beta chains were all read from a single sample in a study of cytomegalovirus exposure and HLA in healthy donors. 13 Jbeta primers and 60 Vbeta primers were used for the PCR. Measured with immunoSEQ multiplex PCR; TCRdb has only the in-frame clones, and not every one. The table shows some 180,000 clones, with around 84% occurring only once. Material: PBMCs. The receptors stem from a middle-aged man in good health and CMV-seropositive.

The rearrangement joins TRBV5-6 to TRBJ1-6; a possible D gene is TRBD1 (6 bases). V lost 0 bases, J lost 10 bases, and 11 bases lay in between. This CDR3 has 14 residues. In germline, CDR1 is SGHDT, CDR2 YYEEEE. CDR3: CASSLARGISPLHF. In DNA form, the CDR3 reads TGTGCCAGCAGCTTGGCCAGGGGCATATCACCCCTCCACTTT.

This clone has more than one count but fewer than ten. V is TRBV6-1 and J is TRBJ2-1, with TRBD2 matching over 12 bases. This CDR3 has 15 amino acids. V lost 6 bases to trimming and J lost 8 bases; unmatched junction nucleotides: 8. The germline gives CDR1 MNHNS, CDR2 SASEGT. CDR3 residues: CASSLTSGSWDEQFF. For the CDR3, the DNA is TGTGCCAGCAGCCTGACTAGCGGGAGCTGGGATGAGCAGTTCTTC.

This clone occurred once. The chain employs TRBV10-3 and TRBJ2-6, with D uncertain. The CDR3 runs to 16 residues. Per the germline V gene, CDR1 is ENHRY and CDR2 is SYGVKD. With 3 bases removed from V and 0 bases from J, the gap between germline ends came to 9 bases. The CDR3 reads CAISDPFVSGANVLTF. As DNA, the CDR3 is TGTGCCATCAGTGACCCCTTCGTCTCTGGGGCCAACGTCCTGACTTTC.

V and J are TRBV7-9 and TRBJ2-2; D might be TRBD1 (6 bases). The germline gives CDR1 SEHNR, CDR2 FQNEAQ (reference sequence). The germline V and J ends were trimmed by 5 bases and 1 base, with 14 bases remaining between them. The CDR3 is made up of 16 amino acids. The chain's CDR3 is CASSKTGPGNTGELFF. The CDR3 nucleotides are TGTGCCAGCAGCAAGACAGGCCCCGGGAACACCGGGGAGCTGTTTTTT. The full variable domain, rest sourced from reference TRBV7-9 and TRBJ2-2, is DTGVSQNPRHKITKRGQNVTFRCDPISEHNRLYWYRQTLGQGPEFLTYFQNEAQLEKSRLLSDRFSAERPKGSFSTLEIQRTEQGDSAMYLCASSKTGPGNTGELFFGEGSRLTVL.

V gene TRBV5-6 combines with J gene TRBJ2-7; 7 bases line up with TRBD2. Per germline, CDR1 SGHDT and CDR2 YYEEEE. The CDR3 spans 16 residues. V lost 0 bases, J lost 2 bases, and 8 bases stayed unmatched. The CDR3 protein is CASSLDWAGDTYEQYF. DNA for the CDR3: TGTGCCAGCAGCTTGGACTGGGCGGGAGACACCTACGAGCAGTACTTC.

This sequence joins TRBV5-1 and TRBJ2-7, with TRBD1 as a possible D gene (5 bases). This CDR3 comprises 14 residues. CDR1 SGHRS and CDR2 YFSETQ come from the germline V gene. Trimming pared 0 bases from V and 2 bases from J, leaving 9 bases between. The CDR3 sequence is CASSLASGTYEQYF. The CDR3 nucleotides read TGCGCCAGCAGCTTGGCATCAGGGACCTACGAGCAGTACTTC.

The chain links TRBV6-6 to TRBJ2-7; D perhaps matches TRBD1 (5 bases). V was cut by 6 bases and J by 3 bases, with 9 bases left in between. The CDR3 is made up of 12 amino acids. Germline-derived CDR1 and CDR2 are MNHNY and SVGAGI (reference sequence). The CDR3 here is CASSYRGYEQYF. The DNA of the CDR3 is TGTGCCAGCAGCTATAGGGGCTACGAGCAGTACTTC.

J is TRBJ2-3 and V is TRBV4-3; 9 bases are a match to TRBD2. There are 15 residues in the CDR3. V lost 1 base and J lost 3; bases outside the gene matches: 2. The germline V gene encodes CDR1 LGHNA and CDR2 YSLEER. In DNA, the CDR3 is TGCGCCAGCAGCCAAGTTAGCGGGAGTACAGATACGCAGTATTTT. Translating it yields CASSQVSGSTDTQYF.

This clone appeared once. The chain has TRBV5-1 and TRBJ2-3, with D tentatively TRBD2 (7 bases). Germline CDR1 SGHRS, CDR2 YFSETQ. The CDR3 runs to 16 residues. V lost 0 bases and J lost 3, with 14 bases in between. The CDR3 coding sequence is TGCGCCAGCAGCTTGGGGAGGGGGGGCGGAACAGATACGCAGTATTTT. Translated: CASSLGRGGGTDTQYF.

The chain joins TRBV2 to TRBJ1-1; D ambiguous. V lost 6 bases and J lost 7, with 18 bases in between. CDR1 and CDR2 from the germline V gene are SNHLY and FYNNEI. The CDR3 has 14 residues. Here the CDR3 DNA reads TGTGCCAGCAGAGAAATAGGGAGGGAATTTGAAGCTTTCTTT. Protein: CASREIGREFEAFF.

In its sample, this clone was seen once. The CDR3 is CASSMTGGRYGYTF. The CDR3 DNA reads as TGTGCCAGCAGTATGACAGGGGGACGCTATGGCTACACCTTC. The gene calls are TRBV6-1 and TRBJ1-2, with 9 bases that match TRBD1. The trim removed 5 bases at V and 4 bases at J, leaving 5 bases unmatched. There are 14 residues in the CDR3. Germline assignment: CDR1 MNHNS and CDR2 SASEGT.

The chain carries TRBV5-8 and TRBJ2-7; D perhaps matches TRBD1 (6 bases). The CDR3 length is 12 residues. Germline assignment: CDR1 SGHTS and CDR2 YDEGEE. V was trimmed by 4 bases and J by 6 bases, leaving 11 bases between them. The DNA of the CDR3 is TGTGCCAGCAGCCGGACAGTGGGCGAGCAGTACTTC. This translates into CASSRTVGEQYF.

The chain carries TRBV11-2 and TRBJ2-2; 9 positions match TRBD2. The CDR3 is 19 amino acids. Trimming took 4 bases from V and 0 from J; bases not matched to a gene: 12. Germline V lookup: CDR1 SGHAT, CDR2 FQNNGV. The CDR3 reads CASSSKLAGQGTNTGELFF. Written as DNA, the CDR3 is TGTGCCAGCAGCTCCAAACTAGCGGGTCAGGGAACGAACACCGGGGAGCTGTTTTTT.

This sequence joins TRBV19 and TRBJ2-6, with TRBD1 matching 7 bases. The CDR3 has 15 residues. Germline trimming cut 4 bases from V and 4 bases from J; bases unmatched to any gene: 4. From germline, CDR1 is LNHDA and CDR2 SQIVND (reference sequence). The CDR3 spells CASSKTGSGANVLTF. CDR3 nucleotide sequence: TGTGCCAGTAGTAAGACAGGGTCCGGGGCCAACGTCCTGACTTTC.

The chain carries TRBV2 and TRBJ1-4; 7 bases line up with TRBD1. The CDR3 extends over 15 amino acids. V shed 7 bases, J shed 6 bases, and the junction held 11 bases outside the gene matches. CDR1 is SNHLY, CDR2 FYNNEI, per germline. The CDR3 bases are TGTGCCAGCAACGCTGACAGGGTTATTGATGAAAAACTGTTTTTT. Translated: CASNADRVIDEKLFF.

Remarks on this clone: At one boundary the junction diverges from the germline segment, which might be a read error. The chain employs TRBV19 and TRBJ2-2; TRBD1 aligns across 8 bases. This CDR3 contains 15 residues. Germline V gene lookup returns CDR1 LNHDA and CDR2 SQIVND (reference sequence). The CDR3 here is CATSSRTGLGGELFF. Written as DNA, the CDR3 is TGTGCCACTAGTTCACGGACAGGGCTCGGCGGGGAGCTGTTTTTT.

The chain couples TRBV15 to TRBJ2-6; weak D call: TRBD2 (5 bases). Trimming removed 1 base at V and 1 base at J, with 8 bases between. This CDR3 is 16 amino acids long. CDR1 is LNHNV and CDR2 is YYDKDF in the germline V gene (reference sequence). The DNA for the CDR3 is TGTGCCACCAGCAGAGCAGCGGTGTCTGGGGCCAACGTCCTGACTTTC. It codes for CATSRAAVSGANVLTF.

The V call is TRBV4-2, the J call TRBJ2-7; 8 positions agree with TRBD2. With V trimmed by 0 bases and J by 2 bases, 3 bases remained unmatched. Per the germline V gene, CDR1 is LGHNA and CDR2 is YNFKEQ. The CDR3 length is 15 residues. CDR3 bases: TGTGCCAGCAGCCAAGAAGTAGCGGGGCCCTACGAGCAGTACTTC. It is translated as CASSQEVAGPYEQYF.